The 5 T cell receptor beta chains given below trace back to one sample, sequenced in a study of T cell changes during pregnancy in multiple sclerosis. The table came from immunoSEQ multiplex PCR; TCRdb's copy has only in-frame clones and leaves some out. The profile covers fewer than 85,000 clones, with 92% appearing a single time and 1.6% taken by the ten largest. The material sequenced was peripheral blood, taken in the first trimester of pregnancy. These receptors were taken from a female donor in good health, enrolled as a control in a pregnancy study.

The sample holds one count of this clone. The chain employs TRBV5-6 and TRBJ2-5; 12 positions match TRBD2. Trimming at V came to 3 bases and at J to 5 bases, leaving 8 bases not matched to a gene. The CDR3 length is 16 residues. Per the germline V gene, CDR1 is SGHDT and CDR2 is YYEEEE. The CDR3 protein is CASSSLAGGPIETQYF. As DNA, the CDR3 is TGTGCCAGCAGCTCCCTAGCGGGAGGGCCTATTGAGACCCAGTACTTC.

This clone has a single count. The V gene is TRBV19, the J gene TRBJ2-3; 9 positions match TRBD1. The CDR3 is 14 amino acids. V was clipped by 7 bases and J by 4 bases; unmatched bases: 6. Germline loops: CDR1 LNHDA, CDR2 SQIVND (reference sequence). This CDR3 reads CASNPGQGADTQYF. The CDR3 DNA reads TGTGCCAGTAATCCGGGACAGGGCGCAGATACGCAGTATTTT.

This clone came up once. The gene calls are TRBV5-1 and TRBJ2-1; 9 bases map to TRBD1. The junction had 7 bases not matched to a gene; V was cut back by 3 bases and J by 9 bases. This CDR3 has 14 residues. In germline, CDR1 is SGHRS, CDR2 YFSETQ. The CDR3 here is CASSSGTGPREQFF. The CDR3 coding sequence is TGCGCCAGCAGCTCCGGGACAGGGCCGCGTGAGCAGTTCTTC.

The gene calls are TRBV7-9 and TRBJ2-3; 7 bases agree with TRBD2. Germline values: CDR1 SEHNR, CDR2 FQNEAQ (reference sequence). The CDR3 consists of 16 residues. V lost 3 bases to trimming and J lost 1 base; unmatched junction nucleotides: 7. The CDR3 protein is CASSFLGLGRTDTQYF. CDR3 sequence (DNA): TGTGCCAGCAGCTTCCTCGGACTAGGTCGCACAGATACGCAGTATTTT.

This clone has at least ten counts. The chain employs TRBV5-8 and TRBJ1-1; weak D call: TRBD1 (6 bases). V was trimmed by 4 bases and J by 1 base, leaving 11 bases between them. CDR3 length: 14 amino acids. The V gene's germline CDR1 is SGHTS and CDR2 YDEGEE. The CDR3 bases are TGTGCCAGCAGCATACAGGGTACGAACACTGAAGCTTTCTTT. It translates to CASSIQGTNTEAFF.